This TCR beta chain was identified in a study of blood T cell repertoires in COVID-19. Overall study context: Some COVID-19 samples were acute and others convalescent; all came from the United States, Italy and Spain. PBMCs, B-cell-depleted T cells, or T cells provided the cDNA or gDNA that made up the material.

Trimming removed 4 bases from V and 0 bases from J; junction bases left unmatched: 7. Germline V gene data show CDR1 as SGDLS and CDR2 as YYNGEE. This CDR3 comprises 16 residues. Profiled with immunoSEQ multiplex PCR; TCRdb holds only in-frame clones, not every one. The sample lists approximately 230,000 clones, approximately 79% occurring once. Sequenced material: peripheral blood. The receptor was derived from a woman aged 40 to 55 with active or convalescent COVID-19. The gene calls are TRBV9 and TRBJ1-1, with 9 bases identical to TRBD1. CDR3 in DNA: TGTGCCAGCAGCCCGGGACAGGGTGGCATGAACACTGAAGCTTTCTTT. Translated, it gives CASSPGQGGMNTEAFF.